A single sample is the source of the 32 T cell receptor beta chains below, sequenced in a study of CD8+CD57+ T cells in acquired aplastic anemia. According to the study, genomic DNA was the template for TCR beta VDJ and CDR3 profiling. TCRdb called the reads again in MiXCR, with one record for every CDR3 protein. The sample has some 160,000 distinct CDR3 sequences, around half seen once; the top ten hold 25% to 40%. The patients chosen for sequencing had shown expansion of CD8+CD57+ cells (detected by flow cytometry). What was sequenced was sorted CD4+, CD8+, or CD8+CD57+ T cells (not recorded which) from PBMCs. The receptor source for this set is a human donor with aplastic anemia.

This clonotype was observed at least ten times. This chain joins TRBV10-3 and TRBJ2-7; no clear D. The germline V gene has CDR1 ENHRY and CDR2 SYGVKD. V lost 3 bases to trimming and J lost 2 bases, with 14 bases between them. The CDR3 consists of 15 residues. The CDR3 DNA follows: TGTGCCATCAGTGAAAGACCGCCTAGAACCTACGAGCAGTACTTC. Its protein product is CAISERPPRTYEQYF.

This clonotype has a handful of counts. The chain employs TRBV9 and TRBJ2-7; weak D call: TRBD2 (5 bases). Trimming cost V 5 bases and J 2 bases, with 8 bases left between them. The CDR3 is 12 residues long. The germline gives CDR1 SGDLS, CDR2 YYNGEE. In nucleotides, the CDR3 is TGTGCCAGCAGTAAGGAGGCCTACGAGCAGTACTTC. As protein: CASSKEAYEQYF.

V gene TRBV6-5 combines with J gene TRBJ2-3, with 9 bases that match TRBD1. The junction had 1 base not matched to a gene; V was cut back by 3 bases and J by 3 bases. The CDR3 extends over 14 amino acids. Germline V CDR1 and CDR2: MNHEY, SVGAGI. The CDR3 spells CASSYGQGTDTQYF. The CDR3 region has the DNA TGTGCCAGCAGTTATGGACAGGGGACAGATACGCAGTATTTT.

Many counts were recorded for this clonotype. This rearrangement joins TRBV19 to TRBJ2-3; 9 nucleotides align to TRBD2. J gave up 6 bases and V 0 bases, and 10 bases lay outside the gene matches. The germline gives CDR1 LNHDA, CDR2 SQIVND (reference sequence). This CDR3 region has 17 residues. The CDR3 DNA reads as TGTGCCAGTAGTATAGATGTGCTAGCGGGGAAACGGGATACGCAGTATTTT. Amino acid sequence: CASSIDVLAGKRDTQYF.

Only one count was recorded for this clonotype. The V gene is TRBV7-8, the J gene TRBJ2-6; 7 positions match TRBD1. V lost 0 bases and J lost 0; bases outside the gene matches: 2. The CDR3 consists of 17 residues. The V gene's germline CDR1 is SGHVS and CDR2 FQNEAQ. The CDR3 region has the DNA TGTGCCAGCAGCTTAGCGAGGGGGCGCTCTGGGGCCAACGTCCTGACTTTC. This gives the protein CASSLARGRSGANVLTF.

This chain connects TRBV10-3 to TRBJ1-1, with 11 bases fitting TRBD1. The V and J ends lost 10 bases and 10 bases, in that order; junction bases with no gene match: 5. CDR1 and CDR2 (germline): ENHRY, SYGVKD. The CDR3 runs 11 residues. CDR3 coding DNA: TGTGCCACCGGGACAGGGGGAAGAGCTTTCTTT. Protein: CATGTGGRAFF.

Concerning this clonotype: A much larger clone lies one base from this, so it may be a read error. The chain joins TRBV3-1 to TRBJ2-7; weak D call: TRBD1 (6 bases). Trimming took 6 bases from V and 3 from J, leaving 18 bases between them. This CDR3 is 15 amino acids long. Germline-derived CDR1 and CDR2 are LGHDT and YNNKEL (reference sequence). CDR3 DNA: TGTGCCAGCAGGGAGAGCGAGACAGGACACTACGAGCAGTACTTC. This gives the protein CASRESETGHYEQYF.

The rearrangement uses TRBV2 and TRBJ1-2; TRBD1 might be the D (5 bases). CDR3 size: 15 residues. Germline assignment: CDR1 SNHLY and CDR2 FYNNEI. The V gene lost 1 base and the J gene lost 2 bases, with 11 bases spanning the gap. This chain's CDR3 is CASSEGLGVNYGYTF. The DNA of the CDR3 is TGTGCCAGCAGTGAAGGGCTGGGGGTGAACTATGGCTACACCTTC.

This clonotype was detected ten times or more. The chain joins TRBV10-1 to TRBJ1-5, with no clear D. With 9 bases removed from V and 4 bases from J, the gap between germline ends came to 10 bases. Per the germline V gene, CDR1 is WNHNN and CDR2 is SYGVQD (reference sequence). This CDR3 has 12 amino acids. The CDR3 here is CARIKENQPQHF. CDR3 in DNA: TGCGCCAGAATAAAGGAGAATCAGCCCCAGCATTTT.

This clonotype showed up many times. The chain combines TRBV20-1 with TRBJ1-2; D not resolved. The V and J ends lost 1 base and 2 bases respectively, with 11 bases between them. The length of the CDR3 is 14 residues. The V gene's germline CDR1 is DFQATT and CDR2 SNEGSKA (reference sequence). For the CDR3, the DNA is TGCAGTGCTAGAGCGGAGGGCGAGAACTATGGCTACACCTTC. Protein: CSARAEGENYGYTF.

This chain links TRBV19 with TRBJ2-4; 8 bases are a match to TRBD1. In germline, CDR1 is LNHDA, CDR2 SQIVND (reference sequence). Losses at the gene ends were 0 bases for V and 8 bases for J; bases not matched to a gene: 6. The CDR3 covers 15 residues. CDR3 nucleotides: TGTGCCAGTAGTATAGAGACAGGGGCTCGGGACATTCAGTACTTC. Residues: CASSIETGARDIQYF.

This chain links TRBV10-3 with TRBJ2-7; 14 nucleotides align to TRBD2. CDR3 size: 16 residues. The V segment lost 6 bases and the J segment 0 bases; nucleotides outside the gene matches: 4. CDR1 and CDR2 from the germline V gene are ENHRY and SYGVKD. For the CDR3, the DNA is TGTGCCATCAGGGGGACTAGCGGGAGAAGCTCCTACGAGCAGTACTTC. This translates into CAIRGTSGRSSYEQYF.

V and J are TRBV6-1 and TRBJ2-7; D unclear. V lost 5 bases, J lost 6 bases, and 8 bases lay in between. Germline V gives CDR1 MNHNS, CDR2 SASEGT. This CDR3 spans 11 amino acids. CDR3 loop: CASSQTVEQYF. CDR3 in DNA: TGTGCCAGCAGTCAGACGGTCGAGCAGTACTTC.

This clonotype turned up a few times. The DNA for the CDR3 is TGTGCCAGCTCATCCGATTTAGTTGAAGCTTTCTTT. This translates into CASSSDLVEAFF. The chain carries TRBV18 and TRBJ1-1; no clear D gene. CDR1 and CDR2 from the germline V gene are KGHSH and LQKENI. The CDR3 runs to 12 residues. Trimming took off 5 bases at V and 7 bases at J, with 11 bases between the two ends.

In this sample, this clonotype turned up a few times. CDR3 region: CASRQAGNTIYF. Written as DNA, the CDR3 is TGTGCCAGCAGACAGGCTGGAAACACCATATATTTT. The chain recombines TRBV2 with TRBJ1-3; the D gene is possibly TRBD1 (5 bases). The CDR3 length is 12 residues. Germline V CDR1 and CDR2: SNHLY, FYNNEI. V was pared by 6 bases and J by 2 bases, with 5 bases between.

The sample holds many counts of this clonotype. This chain connects TRBV7-2 to TRBJ1-4, with D unclear. V gave up 3 bases and J gave up 2 bases, with 16 bases separating them. Germline V CDR1 and CDR2: SGHTA, FQGNSA. The CDR3 has 17 residues. Written as DNA, the CDR3 is TGTGCCAGCAGCTTCGCCCGGGTTCCGGGGACTAATGAAAAACTGTTTTTT. Translation: CASSFARVPGTNEKLFF.

A single count supports this clonotype. This chain uses TRBV5-1 with TRBJ2-7; 10 bases are a match to TRBD2. Germline CDR1 reads SGHRS; CDR2 reads YFSETQ. The CDR3 spans 16 residues. The V and J ends lost 4 bases and 5 bases, in that order; junction bases with no gene match: 12. CDR3 region: CASSHASSGSNNEQYF. The CDR3 DNA follows: TGCGCCAGCAGCCACGCGTCTAGCGGGAGTAATAACGAGCAGTACTTC. The full variable domain, with the rest looked up from reference TRBV5-1 and TRBJ2-7, is KAGVTQTPRYLIKTRGQQVTLSCSPISGHRSVSWYQQTPGQGLQFLFEYFSETQRNKGNFPGRFSGRQFSNSRSEMNVSTLELGDSALYLCASSHASSGSNNEQYFGPGTRLTVT.

In its sample, this clonotype was seen a few times. This chain uses TRBV5-5 with TRBJ1-5; TRBD1 is a possible D gene (5 bases). Per germline, CDR1 SGHKS and CDR2 YYEKEE (reference sequence). Between the trimmed V and J ends, which lost 0 bases and 1 base, there was a span of 8 bases. This CDR3 contains 15 residues. The CDR3 sequence: CASSLGGVSNQPQHF. Here the CDR3 DNA reads TGTGCCAGCAGCTTGGGAGGGGTCAGCAATCAGCCCCAGCATTTT.

The chain carries TRBV10-2 and TRBJ2-7; 7 positions agree with TRBD1. This CDR3 is 13 amino acids long. The V gene end was trimmed by 3 bases and the J gene end by 13 bases; junction bases not matched to a gene: 12. From germline, CDR1 is WSHSY and CDR2 SAAADI. In nucleotides, the CDR3 is TGCGCCAGCAGTGACGGACCCGGGACAGCAGGATACTTC. This encodes CASSDGPGTAGYF.

This clonotype was observed a handful of times. The gene calls are TRBV14 and TRBJ2-7; D uncertain. The CDR3 sequence is 12 residues long. Per the germline V gene, CDR1 is SGHDN and CDR2 is FVKESK. V was clipped by 8 bases and J by 3 bases, with 11 bases between them. The CDR3 sequence: CASGLSVYEQYF. The CDR3 DNA reads as TGTGCCAGCGGCTTATCCGTCTACGAGCAGTACTTC.

The J gene is TRBJ1-1, the V gene TRBV20-1; a weak D match, TRBD1 (6 bases). The ends were cut back, 1 base at V and 5 bases at J, with 11 bases in the middle. This CDR3 contains 13 residues. Germline values: CDR1 DFQATT, CDR2 SNEGSKA (reference sequence). The CDR3 nucleotides are TGCAGTGCTAGAGGAAACAGGGATACTGAAGCTTTCTTT. Its protein product is CSARGNRDTEAFF.

The V call is TRBV7-9, the J call TRBJ1-6, with D possibly being TRBD1 (5 bases). The length of the CDR3 is 15 residues. The ends were cut back, 2 bases at V and 8 bases at J, with 13 bases in the middle. Germline CDR1 reads SEHNR; CDR2 reads FQNEAQ (reference sequence). The CDR3 DNA is TGTGCCAGCAGCTTATCAGGGTCCCTGGATTCACCCCTCCACTTT. Its translation: CASSLSGSLDSPLHF.

A few counts support this clonotype. The chain carries TRBV13 and TRBJ2-1; 14 bases agree with TRBD2. This CDR3 region has 16 residues. Germline CDR1 PRHDT, CDR2 FYEKMQ (reference sequence). V shed 4 bases and J 8 bases; nucleotides not matched to a gene: 7. The chain's CDR3 is CASSSLGTSGSYEQFF. CDR3 nucleotides: TGTGCCAGCAGCTCCCTAGGGACTAGCGGGAGCTATGAGCAGTTCTTC.

This clonotype was observed at least ten times. V is TRBV7-9 and J is TRBJ2-5; 10 bases match TRBD1. Per germline, CDR1 SEHNR and CDR2 FQNEAQ (reference sequence). Trimming removed 5 bases from V and 2 bases from J; junction bases left unmatched: 2. The CDR3 is 14 residues long. This chain's CDR3 is CASSTGQGQETQYF. CDR3 nucleotides: TGTGCCAGCAGCACGGGACAGGGGCAAGAGACCCAGTACTTC.

This clonotype was detected only once. The chain combines TRBV10-3 with TRBJ2-1; D uncertain. This CDR3 is 13 amino acids long. In germline, CDR1 is ENHRY, CDR2 SYGVKD. V dropped 2 bases and J dropped 2 bases, with 4 bases sitting between them. CDR3 DNA sequence: TGTGCCATCAGTGAGGCGGCCTACAATGAGCAGTTCTTC. Translating it yields CAISEAAYNEQFF.

This clonotype was seen many times. The chain is built from TRBV6-5 and TRBJ2-1, with 8 positions matching TRBD2. V lost 2 bases and J lost 5; bases outside the gene matches: 8. The CDR3 is made up of 16 amino acids. CDR1 and CDR2 (germline): MNHEY, SVGAGI. CDR3 sequence (DNA): TGTGCCAGCAGTTACGGGCCGGGACTAGGAGACAATGAGCAGTTCTTC. Translating it yields CASSYGPGLGDNEQFF.

This chain joins TRBV19 and TRBJ1-2, with a tentative D call TRBD1 (6 bases). The CDR3 is 15 residues long. Germline V CDR1 and CDR2: LNHDA, SQIVND (reference sequence). V gave up 5 bases and J gave up 8 bases, with 21 bases separating them. CDR3 region: CASSLGSNRVDGYTF. The DNA of the CDR3 is TGTGCCAGTAGTCTCGGTTCTAACAGGGTTGACGGCTACACCTTC.

The rearrangement links TRBV4-1 to TRBJ2-7; 8 nucleotides agree with TRBD1. CDR3 length: 14 amino acids. Germline CDR1 MGHRA, CDR2 YSYEKL. V lost 1 base, J lost 6 bases, and 5 bases stayed unmatched. CDR3 DNA sequence: TGCGCCAGCAGCCAAGGGACAGGGCCTGGCGAGCAGTACTTC. It encodes CASSQGTGPGEQYF.

The rearrangement links TRBV7-8 to TRBJ2-7; D is unclear. V lost 6 bases to trimming and J lost 4 bases, with 13 bases between them. Germline V gives CDR1 SGHVS, CDR2 FQNEAQ. The CDR3 runs 13 residues. The CDR3 region has the DNA TGTGCCAGCAGTTGGGGTGCTTCTTACGAGCAGTACTTC. Encoded protein: CASSWGASYEQYF.

Turning to this clonotype: A clone one base away is much larger, so this may be a read error. V and J are TRBV5-1 and TRBJ2-3, with TRBD2 matching over 14 bases. CDR1 and CDR2 (germline): SGHRS, YFSETQ. The V and J ends lost 5 bases and 5 bases, in that order; junction bases with no gene match: 13. There are 18 residues in the CDR3. CDR3 in DNA: TGCGCCAGCAGGTCGGGGACTAGCGGGAGCATACTCATAGATACGCAGTATTTT. Translation gives CASRSGTSGSILIDTQYF.

This clonotype was detected many times. The CDR3 loop is CASSYLGGSGELFF. CDR3 nucleotide sequence: TGTGCCAGCAGCTATCTGGGGGGATCCGGGGAGCTGTTTTTT. The chain uses TRBV7-3 and TRBJ2-2, with D perhaps TRBD2 (6 bases). CDR1 and CDR2 (germline): SGHTA, FQGTGA. V was pared by 4 bases and J by 6 bases, with 12 bases between. The CDR3 totals 14 residues.

The gene calls are TRBV7-3 and TRBJ2-5, with D unclear. V lost 3 bases and J 5 bases, leaving 10 bases between the germline ends. The CDR3 loop spans 13 amino acids. Per germline, CDR1 SGHTA and CDR2 FQGTGA. The CDR3 DNA reads as TGTGCCAGCAGCTTGTGGGGTGCGGAGACCCAGTACTTC. Its protein is CASSLWGAETQYF.